These 22 T cell receptor beta chains share one sample of origin, sequenced in a study of shared clonotypes between healthy human individuals (dated by TCRdb to the early 2020s). CD8 naive samples consisted of CD45RO-negative cells that were positively selected for CCR7, yielding a CD45RA+CCR7+ population without TemRA cells. To prepare the library, the immunoSEQ multiplex PCR assay was applied. Imported from immuneACCESS, the table was reduced by TCRdb to in-frame sequences with V and J called. These copies leave out some clones; in studies compared against another copy, an unresolved V gene accounts for under half, and the cause of the remainder is not known. The sample table lists millions of clones, about 93% of them with a count of one. The ten largest clones capture around 1.7% of the sample. The sample taken for sequencing was naive CD8+ T cells from PBMCs. The sample's cell subset or site, from its label and the paper: CD45RA+CCR7+. The receptors shown here come from a man aged 18 to 35 in good health. Some clones in this sample may be carry-over from other donors' samples.

The chain is built from TRBV27 and TRBJ2-1, with D possibly TRBD2 on 7 matching bases. CDR1 and CDR2 from the germline V gene are MNHEY and SMNVEV (reference sequence). V lost 5 bases, J lost 7 bases, and 24 bases lay in between. There are 17 residues in the CDR3. This CDR3 reads CASSPAFILGGGNEQFF. The CDR3 bases are TGTGCCAGCAGTCCTGCATTTATCCTAGGGGGGGGAAATGAGCAGTTCTTC.

This chain uses TRBV9 with TRBJ1-2; D might be TRBD1 (5 bases). The CDR3 totals 15 residues. Germline values: CDR1 SGDLS, CDR2 YYNGEE. The V gene lost 2 bases and the J gene lost 10 bases, with 21 bases spanning the gap. The CDR3, as DNA: TGTGCCAGCAGCGTCTTCGAGGGGCTGGGGGAAGACTACACCTTC. This codes for CASSVFEGLGEDYTF.

V and J are TRBV28 and TRBJ2-3, with unresolved D. Per the germline V gene, CDR1 is MDHEN and CDR2 is SYDVKM. The CDR3 runs to 13 residues. The V and J ends lost 6 bases and 4 bases respectively, with 11 bases between them. The CDR3 coding sequence is TGTGCCAGCAGCCCAATAGTCTCAGATACGCAGTATTTT. Translation gives CASSPIVSDTQYF.

The CDR3 bases are TGCGCCAGCAGCCAAGCCCCGGGACTAGGGATCGGTGAGACCCAGTACTTC. This codes for CASSQAPGLGIGETQYF. The V gene is TRBV4-3, the J gene TRBJ2-5, with 8 bases aligning to TRBD2. The trim removed 1 base at V and 5 bases at J, leaving 12 bases unmatched. The CDR3 has 17 residues. Germline CDR1 LGHNA, CDR2 YSLEER.

The chain joins TRBV10-3 to TRBJ2-1; 13 positions match TRBD2. Germline V gives CDR1 ENHRY, CDR2 SYGVKD. The J segment lost 0 bases and the V segment lost 8 bases, leaving 10 bases of the junction unmatched. The CDR3 covers 18 residues. The CDR3 region has the DNA TGTGCCATCGGAACGGGACTAGCGGGAATTAGCTCCTACAATGAGCAGTTCTTC. Protein sequence: CAIGTGLAGISSYNEQFF.

The chain combines TRBV2 with TRBJ2-1; 9 nucleotides line up with TRBD2. The germline CDR1 and CDR2 sequences are SNHLY and FYNNEI. The CDR3 is 17 residues long. V lost 6 bases, J lost 4 bases, and 13 bases stayed unmatched. The CDR3 DNA reads TGTGCCAGCAGCACTAGGAGACTAGCGGACTTTTACAATGAGCAGTTCTTC. Translated: CASSTRRLADFYNEQFF.

The gene calls are TRBV5-4 and TRBJ2-7; weak D call: TRBD2 (7 bases). The CDR3 is made up of 17 amino acids. Germline V gives CDR1 SGHNT, CDR2 YYREEE (reference sequence). The V gene lost 3 bases and the J gene lost 3 bases, with 22 bases spanning the gap. The DNA for the CDR3 is TGTGCCAGCAGCTGGGGGGGGGCACCTCGAGCGGGCTACGAGCAGTACTTC. Protein product: CASSWGGAPRAGYEQYF.

V usage is TRBV5-1 and J usage is TRBJ2-7; D possibly corresponds to TRBD1 (5 bases). V was cut by 3 bases and J by 4 bases, with 14 bases left in between. The CDR3 is made up of 14 amino acids. Germline V gene sequence: CDR1 SGHRS, CDR2 YFSETQ. The CDR3 region has the DNA TGCGCCAGCAGCTACCCAGGGTCGGTGTACGAGCAGTACTTC. Translation gives CASSYPGSVYEQYF.

The CDR3 bases are TGCGCCAGCAGCCTTGGGCCGCAGGCTCCCTACGAGCAGTACTTC. Translation: CASSLGPQAPYEQYF. The chain carries TRBV4-1 and TRBJ2-7; no clear D. The V gene's germline CDR1 is MGHRA and CDR2 YSYEKL. V was cut by 4 bases and J by 2 bases, with 15 bases left in between. The CDR3 loop spans 15 amino acids.

V and J are TRBV7-9 and TRBJ1-2; 9 nucleotides line up with TRBD1. After removal of 5 bases from V and 8 bases from J, the junction contained 9 bases not matched to a gene. CDR3 size: 14 residues. From germline, CDR1 is SEHNR and CDR2 FQNEAQ (reference sequence). CDR3: CASSNKNRGRGYTF. The CDR3 nucleotides read TGTGCCAGCAGCAATAAAAACAGGGGGCGCGGCTACACCTTC.

The chain recombines TRBV9 with TRBJ2-3; the match to TRBD2 covers 7 bases. CDR3 length: 16 amino acids. J was trimmed by 4 bases and V by 0 bases; bases with no gene match: 8. Looked up from germline, CDR1 is SGDLS and CDR2 is YYNGEE. As DNA, the CDR3 is TGTGCCAGCAGCGTAGGGAGGCGGGCGGGAGCAGATACGCAGTATTTT. Residues: CASSVGRRAGADTQYF.

The V call is TRBV5-1, the J call TRBJ1-5; no clear D gene. This CDR3 comprises 12 residues. The ends were cut back, 7 bases at V and 2 bases at J, with 7 bases in the middle. In germline, CDR1 is SGHRS, CDR2 YFSETQ. The CDR3 sequence is CASPKGNQPQHF. CDR3 nucleotides: TGCGCCAGCCCTAAGGGCAATCAGCCCCAGCATTTT. The whole variable domain, filled in from reference TRBV5-1 and TRBJ1-5, reads KAGVTQTPRYLIKTRGQQVTLSCSPISGHRSVSWYQQTPGQGLQFLFEYFSETQRNKGNFPGRFSGRQFSNSRSEMNVSTLELGDSALYLCASPKGNQPQHFGDGTRLSIL.

The chain has TRBV14 and TRBJ2-1; no reliable D call. Germline V gene sequence: CDR1 SGHDN, CDR2 FVKESK. This CDR3 spans 15 amino acids. The V end was cut by 4 bases, the J end by 4 bases, with 14 bases between. The CDR3 coding sequence is TGTGCCAGCAGCCTTGGACGGCCCCTTTACAATGAGCAGTTCTTC. Encoded protein: CASSLGRPLYNEQFF.

The gene calls are TRBV18 and TRBJ2-1, with TRBD2 matching over 8 bases. Per germline, CDR1 KGHSH and CDR2 LQKENI. Trimming at V came to 2 bases and at J to 4 bases, leaving 4 bases not matched to a gene. The CDR3 loop spans 15 amino acids. DNA for the CDR3: TGTGCCAGCTCACCAGGGCTAGCGGGTTACAATGAGCAGTTCTTC. The encoded protein is CASSPGLAGYNEQFF. Combining the CDR3 with reference TRBV18 and TRBJ2-1 gives the whole variable domain NAGVMQNPRHLVRRRGQEARLRCSPMKGHSHVYWYRQLPEEGLKFMVYLQKENIIDESGMPKERFSAEFPKEGPSILRIQQVVRGDSAAYFCASSPGLAGYNEQFFGPGTRLTVL.

V gene TRBV11-2 combines with J gene TRBJ2-1; 8 positions agree with TRBD2. The V and J ends lost 5 bases and 1 base, in that order; junction bases with no gene match: 4. CDR3 length: 15 residues. Per germline, CDR1 SGHAT and CDR2 FQNNGV. The CDR3 coding sequence is TGTGCCAGCAGCGCGGGACTAGTGTCCTACAATGAGCAGTTCTTC. Translated: CASSAGLVSYNEQFF.

This clone was found once. DNA for the CDR3: TGTGCCAGCAGTTACTCGGTTTCCGGGACAGAAGCTTTCTTT. This encodes CASSYSVSGTEAFF. The rearrangement joins TRBV6-5 to TRBJ1-1; a weak D match, TRBD1 (6 bases). The CDR3 runs to 14 residues. With 0 bases removed from V and 8 bases from J, the gap between germline ends came to 13 bases. In germline, CDR1 is MNHEY, CDR2 SVGAGI.

This sequence joins TRBV14 and TRBJ2-7; D might be TRBD1 or TRBD2, each matching 5 bases. The CDR3 totals 15 residues. CDR1 SGHDN and CDR2 FVKESK come from the germline V gene. V was shortened by 3 bases and J by 6 bases, with 18 bases between the two germline ends. CDR3 DNA: TGTGCCAGCAGCCAGGTGGGACGGACCCGCTCCGAGCAGTACTTC. Translating it yields CASSQVGRTRSEQYF.

The V gene is TRBV28, the J gene TRBJ1-5; perhaps TRBD1 as D (5 bases). From germline, CDR1 is MDHEN and CDR2 SYDVKM. This CDR3 is 17 amino acids long. Trimming took 2 bases from V and 2 from J, leaving 16 bases between them. The chain's CDR3 is CASSLERGLERNQPQHF. The CDR3 coding sequence is TGTGCCAGCAGTTTAGAGAGGGGCTTAGAGCGCAATCAGCCCCAGCATTTT.

This chain uses TRBV7-2 with TRBJ2-7; possibly TRBD1 or TRBD2 for D (5 bases each). Trimming took off 3 bases at V and 0 bases at J, with 15 bases between the two ends. The CDR3 extends over 16 amino acids. Germline V gene lookup returns CDR1 SGHTA and CDR2 FQGNSA. CDR3 amino acids: CASSLGEGFHSYEQYF. In nucleotides, the CDR3 is TGTGCCAGCAGCTTGGGAGAGGGGTTTCACTCCTACGAGCAGTACTTC.

This clone occurred a few times. V gene TRBV11-2 combines with J gene TRBJ2-7; 10 bases map to TRBD2. After removal of 4 bases from V and 4 bases from J, the junction contained 7 bases not matched to a gene. Looked up from germline, CDR1 is SGHAT and CDR2 is FQNNGV. The CDR3 extends over 15 amino acids. The CDR3 protein is CASSYIAGGQYEQYF. CDR3 sequence (DNA): TGTGCCAGCAGCTACATAGCGGGAGGACAATACGAGCAGTACTTC.

Details on this clone: Other DNA sequences in the same sample also yield this CDR3. This chain connects TRBV4-3 to TRBJ2-3; D call uncertain. CDR3 size: 14 residues. Germline CDR1 is LGHNA and CDR2 is YSLEER. V was pared by 0 bases and J by 1 base, with 5 bases between. The CDR3 nucleotides are TGCGCCAGCAGCCAAGATTGGGGCACAGATACGCAGTATTTT. It is translated as CASSQDWGTDTQYF.

This clone was picked up one time. V is TRBV9 and J is TRBJ1-2, with D hard to call. In germline, CDR1 is SGDLS, CDR2 YYNGEE. The CDR3 is 15 residues long. V was pared by 0 bases and J by 7 bases, with 16 bases between. This chain's CDR3 is CASSVGGGFFGGYTF. The CDR3 DNA reads as TGTGCCAGCAGCGTAGGGGGAGGGTTTTTTGGTGGCTACACCTTC. Supplemented by reference TRBV9 and TRBJ1-2, the full variable domain reads DSGVTQTPKHLITATGQRVTLRCSPRSGDLSVYWYQQSLDQGLQFLIQYYNGEERAKGNILERFSAQQFPDLHSELNLSSLELGDSALYFCASSVGGGFFGGYTFGSGTRLTVV.